This TCR beta chain comes out of a study of T cells after yellow fever vaccination. Findings and caveats of the study: Researchers report a weaker secondary response that nonetheless peaked faster, day 5 versus 15. Booster sampling recovered most clones from primary vaccination (96% CD4, roughly 88% CD8). The appearance of a small share of clonotypes in both CD4 and CD8 compartments was observed.

J was trimmed by 6 bases and V by 3 bases; bases with no gene match: 3. The CDR3 loop spans 14 amino acids. Germline values: CDR1 MNHNS, CDR2 SASEGT. Comments on this clonotype: Its antigen remains unknown.

TCRdb fed the 5' RACE reads into MiXCR, producing one record per CDR3 protein. The table has 450,000 to 600,000 distinct CDR3 sequences, roughly a sixth seen once; the top ten hold 15% to 20%. The sequences come from PBMCs, collected about 5 days after the first yellow fever vaccination. The rearrangement uses TRBV6-1 and TRBJ2-7, with TRBD1 matching 12 bases. This clonotype originated in a man aged 18 to 30 who received the YFV17D yellow fever vaccine. The CDR3 loop reads CASSDRDRGLEQYF. The CDR3 DNA reads as TGTGCCAGCAGTGACCGGGACAGGGGGCTCGAGCAGTACTTC.